This is a list of T cell receptor beta chains from one sample in a study of cytomegalovirus exposure and HLA in healthy donors. Assay used: immunoSEQ multiplex PCR; TCRdb lists only in-frame clones, some missing. The sample consists of 50,000 to 65,000 clones, around 90% of them appearing once. The sequenced sample consisted of PBMCs. These TCRs come from a young woman in good health and CMV-seropositive. CDR3s include the opening cysteine and the closing phenylalanine or tryptophan. D genes are given only for firm matches. Clone size is not always given. Where it is, it says once, few, many or a class for expanded clones.

d_gene	v_gene	j_gene	abundance	len	CDR3nt	CDR3aa
NA	TRBV5-1	TRBJ1-1	few	14	TGCGCCAGCAGCTTGAACCAGGGGAACACTGAAGCTTTCTTT	CASSLNQGNTEAFF
TRBD1	TRBV4-1	TRBJ1-1	NA	16	TGCGCCAGCAGCCACACCGACAGGGGTGGGTACACTGAAGCTTTCTTT	CASSHTDRGGYTEAFF
NA	TRBV28	TRBJ2-7	NA	16	TGTGCCAGCAGTTTGAGGGGACTGGGAAGCTCCTACGAGCAGTACTTC	CASSLRGLGSSYEQYF
NA	TRBV11-2	TRBJ2-2	NA	17	TGTGCCAGCAGCTCGGGACCACAGGGCCTAGCCCCCGGGGAGCTGTTTTTT	CASSSGPQGLAPGELFF
NA	TRBV11-3	TRBJ2-2	NA	13	TGTGCCAGCACCACAGGGTACACCGGGGAGCTGTTTTTT	CASTTGYTGELFF
NA	TRBV21-1	TRBJ2-3	many	12	TGTGCCAGCAGCAACAGGACAGATACGCAGTATTTT	CASSNRTDTQYF
NA	TRBV5-1	TRBJ2-3	NA	15	TGCGCCAGCACCCTTAGCGGAACTAGCACAGATACGCAGTATTTT	CASTLSGTSTDTQYF
TRBD1	TRBV6-1	TRBJ1-5	NA	13	TGTGCCAGCGGGACAGGGGTTAATCAGCCCCAGCATTTT	CASGTGVNQPQHF
TRBD1	TRBV9	TRBJ1-6	NA	17	TGTGCCAGCAGCGTAGGCGTAGGGGGCAGATATAATTCACCCCTCCACTTT	CASSVGVGGRYNSPLHF
NA	TRBV5-1	TRBJ2-7	few	15	TGCGCCAGCAGCTTGGGGTTGCGGGGTACCTACGAGCAGTACTTC	CASSLGLRGTYEQYF
NA	TRBV4-1	TRBJ1-5	NA	14	TGCGCCAGCAGCCAACAGGGGCCCAATCAGCCCCAGCATTTT	CASSQQGPNQPQHF
NA	TRBV7-2	TRBJ1-2	NA	15	TGTGCCAGCAGCTTAGCGTGGGCCAGCTCCTATGGCTACACCTTC	CASSLAWASSYGYTF
TRBD1	TRBV4-3	TRBJ2-7	NA	14	TGCGCCAGCAGCCATGGACAGGGGGCTTACGAGCAGTACTTC	CASSHGQGAYEQYF
TRBD1	TRBV27	TRBJ1-5	NA	13	TGTGCCAGCAGTCCAAACAGACAGGGGCTCCAGCATTTT	CASSPNRQGLQHF
TRBD2	TRBV7-2	TRBJ2-1	NA	15	TGTGCCAGCAGCTTAGTGGCGGGGGGGTATAATGAGCAGTTCTTC	CASSLVAGGYNEQFF
NA	TRBV5-6	TRBJ2-1	NA	12	TGTGCCAGCAGCTTGGTGGGGCATGAGCAGTTCTTC	CASSLVGHEQFF
NA	TRBV7-6	TRBJ2-7	NA	13	TGTGCCAGCAGCTTAGGCAGGGGGGACGAGCAGTACTTC	CASSLGRGDEQYF
NA	TRBV19	TRBJ1-1	few	16	TGTGCCAGTAGTAAGTTGACGACAGGTCTTGGGACTGAAGCTTTCTTT	CASSKLTTGLGTEAFF
TRBD1	TRBV9	TRBJ2-5	NA	15	TGTGCCAGCAGCGTAGGGGACAGGGTCGGGGAGACCCAGTACTTC	CASSVGDRVGETQYF
TRBD1	TRBV9	TRBJ2-5	NA	15	TGTGCCAGCAGCCCCACCGGGACAGGGCAAGAGACCCAGTACTTC	CASSPTGTGQETQYF
NA	TRBV18	TRBJ1-5	NA	15	TGTGCCAGCTCAAAAACAGGGCAACCGAATCAGCCCCAGCATTTT	CASSKTGQPNQPQHF
TRBD2	TRBV28	TRBJ2-5	NA	17	TGTGCCAGCAGTTCCCCCCGGGAAGCGGGGGGGCAGGAGACCCAGTACTTC	CASSSPREAGGQETQYF
NA	TRBV6-5	TRBJ1-4	NA	16	TGTGCCAGCAGTTACTCCTGGACAGCCGCTAATGAAAAACTGTTTTTT	CASSYSWTAANEKLFF
TRBD2	TRBV27	TRBJ2-7	NA	15	TGTGCCAGCAGTTTAAGGGAGCGGGGACCCTACGAGCAGTACTTC	CASSLRERGPYEQYF
NA	TRBV7-9	TRBJ2-3	NA	8	TGTGCCTCCGATACCCTACTCTTT	CASDTLLF
NA	TRBV5-6	TRBJ1-5	NA	15	TGTGCCAGCAGCAGAAAACCGGGACACAAAGGGCCCCAGCATTTT	CASSRKPGHKGPQHF
TRBD1	TRBV5-4	TRBJ1-5	NA	13	TGTGCCAGCAGCGTCAACTCGGGACAGGGGCAGCATTTT	CASSVNSGQGQHF